The clone carrying this T cell receptor (beta chain) was observed a few times. No antigen is known for it. CDR1 SGHTA and CDR2 FQGNSA come from the germline V gene. The CDR3 runs 17 residues. Trimming pared 5 bases from V and 3 bases from J, leaving 21 bases between. MiXCR was run by TCRdb on the 5' RACE reads, yielding one entry per CDR3 protein. This repertoire shows 360,000 or so distinct CDR3 sequences, approximately 27% found once; its top ten account for around an eighth. The data are from a study of T-cell memory formation after mild COVID-19. Study background: The TCR clusters were mostly specific to one donor.

Regarding the study as a whole: Of the contracting clones, CD4+ ones lay mainly in CM and EM, and CD8+ ones in EMRA.

The chain uses TRBV7-2 and TRBJ2-3, with D perhaps matching TRBD2 (6 bases). Sequenced sample: PBMCs or a T cell subset sorted from them (not recorded which). The TCR originated in an adult woman who had mild COVID-19 (a few samples of this study predate the infection). Cell type and time point are not known. CDR3 nucleotides: TGTGCCAGCAGCAAGAACGGGGGTGTGGGATGGACAGATACGCAGTATTTT. Encoded protein: CASSKNGGVGWTDTQYF.